A single sample is the source of the 23 T cell receptor beta chains below, sequenced in a study of cytomegalovirus exposure and HLA in healthy donors. Use of 60 Vbeta and 13 Jbeta primers characterized the PCR. TCRdb's copy holds only in-frame clones and misses some; the assay was immunoSEQ multiplex PCR. The sample shows 200,000 or so clones, roughly four fifths of them seen only once. The specimen sequenced was PBMCs. These receptors were collected from a woman under 30 in good health and CMV-seropositive.

This clone has a single count. The gene calls are TRBV6-4 and TRBJ1-4, with D hard to call. Germline V gene lookup returns CDR1 MRHNA and CDR2 SNTAGT. Trimming left V 2 bases short and J 8 bases short, with 18 bases between. The CDR3 runs 16 residues. The chain's CDR3 is CASSDPEPGEKEKLFF. CDR3 nucleotide sequence: TGTGCCAGCAGTGACCCCGAGCCCGGGGAAAAAGAAAAACTGTTTTTT.

This clone was observed once. This sequence joins TRBV6-6 and TRBJ1-5, with D perhaps TRBD1 (5 bases). The germline V gene has CDR1 MNHNY and CDR2 SVGAGI (reference sequence). The V gene lost 5 bases and the J gene lost 3 bases, with 14 bases spanning the gap. CDR3 length: 15 residues. CDR3 in DNA: TGTGCCAGCAGTGGCAGGGCTGCCAACAATCAGCCCCAGCATTTT. It translates to CASSGRAANNQPQHF.

V and J are TRBV7-6 and TRBJ2-3, with 10 bases that match TRBD1. The CDR3 is 14 amino acids. The germline V gene has CDR1 SGHVS and CDR2 FNYEAQ. The ends lost 8 bases at V and 3 bases at J; junction bases unmatched: 5. CDR3 DNA sequence: TGTGCCAGCGGCCGGGACAGGGGAACAGATACGCAGTATTTT. This sequence encodes CASGRDRGTDTQYF.

This sequence joins TRBV19 and TRBJ2-3; 9 nucleotides agree with TRBD1. This CDR3 spans 14 amino acids. Looked up from germline, CDR1 is LNHDA and CDR2 is SQIVND (reference sequence). The V gene end was trimmed by 6 bases and the J gene end by 6 bases; junction bases not matched to a gene: 7. The DNA of the CDR3 is TGTGCCAGTAGACAACAGGGGGCGTCGGATACGCAGTATTTT. Its protein is CASRQQGASDTQYF.

The V and J genes are TRBV5-1 and TRBJ2-2, with 7 bases matching TRBD1. Per the germline V gene, CDR1 is SGHRS and CDR2 is YFSETQ. V lost 4 bases, J lost 0 bases, and 6 bases stayed unmatched. This CDR3 is built from 16 residues. CDR3 loop: CASSDFGTANTGELFF. DNA of the CDR3: TGCGCCAGCAGCGATTTTGGGACAGCGAACACCGGGGAGCTGTTTTTT.

This clone was observed a single time. The CDR3 sequence: CASSRGLDEQFF. CDR3 coding DNA: TGTGCCAGCAGCCGAGGTTTAGATGAGCAGTTCTTC. V usage is TRBV6-6 and J usage is TRBJ2-1; unclear D gene. The CDR3 runs 12 residues. Germline V CDR1 and CDR2: MNHNY, SVGAGI (reference sequence). Between the trimmed V and J ends, which lost 6 bases and 8 bases, there was a span of 11 bases.

The chain is built from TRBV7-8 and TRBJ2-5, with TRBD2 matching over 10 bases. Germline V gene sequence: CDR1 SGHVS, CDR2 FQNEAQ. The CDR3 is 15 residues long. J lost 1 base, V lost 5 bases, and 4 bases had no gene match. The CDR3, as DNA: TGTGCCAGCAGCCTCAGCGGGGGGGTCCAAGAGACCCAGTACTTC. Amino acids: CASSLSGGVQETQYF.

This clone appeared a few times. The J gene is TRBJ2-1, the V gene TRBV7-9; D is possibly TRBD2 (6 bases). The CDR3 has 15 residues. Per the germline V gene, CDR1 is SEHNR and CDR2 is FQNEAQ (reference sequence). Trimming took off 6 bases at V and 7 bases at J, with 19 bases between the two ends. In DNA form, the CDR3 reads TGTGCCAGCAGTCCAGTCTCGGGGGTTGCGAATGAGCAGTTCTTC. It encodes CASSPVSGVANEQFF.

This chain joins TRBV7-9 and TRBJ2-3, with TRBD2 identical over 9 bases. Losses at the gene ends were 5 bases for V and 4 bases for J; bases not matched to a gene: 10. The CDR3 loop spans 16 amino acids. Looked up from germline, CDR1 is SEHNR and CDR2 is FQNEAQ (reference sequence). CDR3 nucleotides: TGTGCCAGCAGCCCCCCCTTCGAGCGGGGGGCAGATACGCAGTATTTT. Its protein is CASSPPFERGADTQYF. The full variable domain, its missing parts supplied by reference TRBV7-9 and TRBJ2-3, is DTGVSQNPRHKITKRGQNVTFRCDPISEHNRLYWYRQTLGQGPEFLTYFQNEAQLEKSRLLSDRFSAERPKGSFSTLEIQRTEQGDSAMYLCASSPPFERGADTQYFGPGTRLTVL.

The rearrangement links TRBV30 to TRBJ2-5; D gene ambiguous. The CDR3 spans 12 residues. CDR1 and CDR2 from the germline V gene are GTSNPN and SVGIG (reference sequence). V lost 2 bases, J lost 3 bases, and 7 bases lay in between. The DNA for the CDR3 is TGTGCCTGGAGTCGGAGCGAAGAGACCCAGTACTTC. Amino acids: CAWSRSEETQYF.

The chain joins TRBV6-1 to TRBJ2-7; 7 bases are a match to TRBD1. Trimming at V came to 1 base and at J to 0 bases, leaving 3 bases not matched to a gene. The CDR3 runs 15 residues. Germline V gives CDR1 MNHNS, CDR2 SASEGT. DNA of the CDR3: TGTGCCAGCAGTGAAGTAGGGGGCTCCTCCTACGAGCAGTACGTC. Amino acid sequence: CASSEVGGSSYEQYV.

The genes are TRBV12-2 and TRBJ2-1; the D call of TRBD2 is as the table states it, not checked on the DNA. TRBV12-2 is flagged as a pseudogene. This CDR3 comprises 15 residues. CDR3 coding DNA: TGTGCAAGTCGCCGGACTAGCGGGGGGGCCAATGAGCAGTTCTTC. The encoded protein is CASRRTSGGANEQFF.

The rearrangement uses TRBV12-5 and TRBJ1-4; TRBD1 agrees at 8 bases. The V and J ends lost 1 base and 9 bases, in that order; junction bases with no gene match: 10. CDR3 length: 16 amino acids. Germline CDR1 and CDR2: LGHNT and FRNRAP. The CDR3 loop reads CASGLEGNRGYKKLFF. CDR3 DNA: TGTGCTAGTGGTTTGGAGGGTAACAGGGGGTATAAAAAACTGTTTTTT.

CDR3 sequence reads: CASSSTLAGGSYEQFF. The CDR3, as DNA: TGTGCCAGCAGCTCAACCTTAGCGGGGGGTTCCTATGAGCAGTTCTTC. The rearrangement uses TRBV7-9 and TRBJ2-1; 10 bases match TRBD2. From germline, CDR1 is SEHNR and CDR2 FQNEAQ (reference sequence). CDR3 size: 16 residues. With V trimmed by 4 bases and J by 8 bases, 11 bases remained unmatched.

This chain joins TRBV25-1 and TRBJ2-1; 11 bases align to TRBD2. V was clipped by 6 bases and J by 9 bases; unmatched bases: 10. This CDR3 is 15 amino acids long. Germline CDR1 MGHDK, CDR2 SYGVNS. The CDR3 region has the DNA TGTGCCAGCAGGGGGACTAGCGGAGAGAGTAGTGAGCAGTTCTTC. This gives the protein CASRGTSGESSEQFF.

The rearrangement uses TRBV30 and TRBJ2-7; D unclear. V dropped 1 base and J dropped 7 bases, with 14 bases sitting between them. Germline V gene data show CDR1 as GTSNPN and CDR2 as SVGIG (reference sequence). This CDR3 is 13 amino acids long. The CDR3 sequence: CAWSGSWSGEQYF. The CDR3 DNA follows: TGTGCCTGGAGTGGTAGTTGGAGTGGGGAGCAGTACTTC.

The V call is TRBV10-1, the J call TRBJ2-3; 11 bases agree with TRBD2. The length of the CDR3 is 15 residues. J was trimmed by 4 bases and V by 3 bases; bases with no gene match: 3. Germline CDR1 is WNHNN and CDR2 is SYGVQD (reference sequence). CDR3 loop: CASSDSGGAADTQYF. The CDR3, as DNA: TGCGCCAGCAGTGATAGCGGGGGGGCGGCAGATACGCAGTATTTT.

The chain recombines TRBV6-4 with TRBJ2-2, with TRBD2 matching 11 bases. CDR1 is MRHNA, CDR2 SNTAGT, per germline. This CDR3 is built from 16 residues. The V and J ends lost 0 bases and 4 bases, in that order; junction bases with no gene match: 1. This CDR3 is CASSDSTSGATGELFF. CDR3 DNA: TGTGCCAGCAGTGACTCGACTAGCGGGGCCACCGGGGAGCTGTTTTTT.

Of note for this clone: Other nucleotide sequences from this sample produce the same CDR3. The gene calls are TRBV27 and TRBJ2-7; 8 bases are a match to TRBD2. This CDR3 spans 15 amino acids. With V trimmed by 8 bases and J by 3 bases, 12 bases remained unmatched. Germline V gene lookup returns CDR1 MNHEY and CDR2 SMNVEV (reference sequence). The CDR3 loop is CASRSSAGDFYEQYV. The CDR3 DNA reads TGTGCCAGCCGCTCATCAGCGGGGGATTTCTACGAGCAGTACGTC.

For the CDR3, the DNA is TGTGCCAGTAGTATAGCGGCGGGAGCGGGGTACGAGCAGTACGTC. It encodes CASSIAAGAGYEQYV. The chain carries TRBV19 and TRBJ2-7; 7 nucleotides line up with TRBD2. The junction had 7 bases not matched to a gene; V was cut back by 1 base and J by 4 bases. Germline lookup yields CDR1 LNHDA and CDR2 SQIVND (reference sequence). This CDR3 region has 15 residues.

This sequence joins TRBV21-1 and TRBJ2-5; the D call in the table, TRBD1, was not verified against the DNA. TRBV21-1 is a documented pseudogene. The CDR3 has 14 amino acids. The CDR3 DNA reads TGTGCCAGCAGCAAAGGGGGGCCGAAAGAGACCCAGTACTTC. It translates to CASSKGGPKETQYF.

The genes are TRBV10-3 and TRBJ2-3; TRBD1 agrees at 7 bases. The CDR3 sequence is 15 residues long. Germline values: CDR1 ENHRY, CDR2 SYGVKD. V was clipped by 3 bases and J by 0 bases; unmatched bases: 3. The CDR3 sequence is CAISEQGPSTDTQYF. CDR3 nucleotide sequence: TGTGCCATCAGTGAACAGGGGCCAAGCACAGATACGCAGTATTTT.

CDR3 sequence: CASSETWFF. The CDR3 DNA reads as TGTGCCAGTAGTGAGACTTGGTTCTTC. The V call is TRBV19, the J call TRBJ2-1; no clear D gene. This CDR3 has 9 residues. V was shortened by 5 bases and J by 15 bases, with 8 bases between the two germline ends. Germline V CDR1 and CDR2: LNHDA, SQIVND (reference sequence).